Below, one T cell receptor (beta chain) is given with its context. CDR1 and CDR2 from the germline V gene are LGHNT and FRNRAP. The V and J ends lost 5 bases and 4 bases respectively, with 13 bases between them. CDR3 size: 14 residues. This record comes from a study of control samples from healthy donors and cancer patients. Sequencing used immunoSEQ multiplex PCR; TCRdb keeps in-frame clones, though not all of them. The table lists roughly 140,000 clones, around 90% of them singletons. Sequencing used blood. The source of this sequence is a man aged 30-40 years in good health. This chain connects TRBV12-5 to TRBJ2-3, with D perhaps matching TRBD1 (5 bases). DNA for the CDR3: TGTGCTAGTGGTCCGACCCGACAGTCAGATACGCAGTATTTT. Its translation is CASGPTRQSDTQYF.